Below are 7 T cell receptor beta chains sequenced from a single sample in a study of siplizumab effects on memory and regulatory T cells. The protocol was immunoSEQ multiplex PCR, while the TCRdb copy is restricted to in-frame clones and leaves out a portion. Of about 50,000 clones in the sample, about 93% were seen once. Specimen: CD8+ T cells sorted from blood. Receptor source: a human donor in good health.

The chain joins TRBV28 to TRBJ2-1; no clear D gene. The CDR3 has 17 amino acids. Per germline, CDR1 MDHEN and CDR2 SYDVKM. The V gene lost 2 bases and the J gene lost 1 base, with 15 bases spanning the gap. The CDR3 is CASSLRRSLRSYNEQFF. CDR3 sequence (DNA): TGTGCCAGCAGTTTAAGGAGAAGCCTTAGGTCCTACAATGAGCAGTTCTTC.

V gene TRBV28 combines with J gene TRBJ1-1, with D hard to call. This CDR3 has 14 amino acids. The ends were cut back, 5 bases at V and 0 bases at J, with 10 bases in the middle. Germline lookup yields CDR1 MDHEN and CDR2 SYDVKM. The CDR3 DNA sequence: TGTGCCAGCAGTGTAGTCGGACTGAACACTGAAGCTTTCTTT. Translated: CASSVVGLNTEAFF.

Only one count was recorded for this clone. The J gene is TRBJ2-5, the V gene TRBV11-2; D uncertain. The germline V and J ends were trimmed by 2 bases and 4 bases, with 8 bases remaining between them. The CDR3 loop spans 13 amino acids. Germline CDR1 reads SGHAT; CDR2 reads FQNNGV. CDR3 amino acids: CASSLILGETQYF. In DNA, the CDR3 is TGTGCCAGCAGCTTAATCCTTGGAGAGACCCAGTACTTC.

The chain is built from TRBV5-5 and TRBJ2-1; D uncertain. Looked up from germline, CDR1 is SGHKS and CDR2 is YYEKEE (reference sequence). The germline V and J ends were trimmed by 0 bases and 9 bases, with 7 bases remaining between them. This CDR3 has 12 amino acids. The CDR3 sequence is CASSLGDLEQFF. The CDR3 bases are TGTGCCAGCAGCTTGGGGGATCTTGAGCAGTTCTTC.

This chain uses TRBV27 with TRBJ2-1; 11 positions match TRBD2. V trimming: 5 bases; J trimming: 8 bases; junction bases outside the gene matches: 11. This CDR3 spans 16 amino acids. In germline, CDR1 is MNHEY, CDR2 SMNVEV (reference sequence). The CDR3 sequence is CASSPNPSGRLHEQFF. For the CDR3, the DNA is TGTGCCAGCAGTCCAAACCCTAGCGGGAGGCTCCATGAGCAGTTCTTC.

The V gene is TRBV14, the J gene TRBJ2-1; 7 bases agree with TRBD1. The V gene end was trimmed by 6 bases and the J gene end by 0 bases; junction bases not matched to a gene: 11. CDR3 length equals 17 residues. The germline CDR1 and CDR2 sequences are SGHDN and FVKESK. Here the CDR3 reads CASSFTGDQSSYNEQFF. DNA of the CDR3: TGTGCCAGCAGTTTCACAGGGGATCAAAGCTCCTACAATGAGCAGTTCTTC.

The CDR3 sequence is CSVFSNEQFF. DNA for the CDR3: TGCAGCGTGTTCTCCAATGAGCAGTTCTTC. The chain couples TRBV29-1 to TRBJ2-1; D not resolved. The germline CDR1 and CDR2 sequences are SQVTM and ANQGSEA. The CDR3 covers 10 residues. V lost 6 bases, J lost 6 bases, and 6 bases lay in between.